A single sample is the source of the 17 T cell receptor beta chains below, sequenced in a study of CD8+ T cells in alopecia areata. Documented treatment: oral pan-JAK inhibitor, 5-10 mg twice daily. Following RNA extraction, reverse transcription yielded cDNA that acted as the sequencing template. Only in-frame clones appear in the TCRdb table, and some are missing; sequencing was by immunoSEQ multiplex PCR. The data contain 150,000 to 250,000 clones, roughly 60% of them singletons. The input for sequencing was CD4+ T cells sorted from blood, taken at week 24, from a patient treated with tofacitinib. The source of these receptors is a human donor with alopecia areata.

This chain connects TRBV10-3 to TRBJ1-3; D unclear. This CDR3 is built from 17 residues. Deletions cut 2 bases from V and 4 bases from J, with 18 bases between. The germline V gene encodes CDR1 ENHRY and CDR2 SYGVKD. CDR3 sequence (DNA): TGTGCCATCAGTGAGCTGGCTTCCACGAGGGCGGGAAACACCATATATTTT. Amino acids: CAISELASTRAGNTIYF.

The chain combines TRBV9 with TRBJ2-3; no reliable D call. Germline CDR1 is SGDLS and CDR2 is YYNGEE. Trimming took 0 bases from V and 6 from J, leaving 8 bases between them. The CDR3 spans 13 residues. The DNA of the CDR3 is TGTGCCAGCAGCGTAGAAACGTGGGATACGCAGTATTTT. This encodes CASSVETWDTQYF.

The chain carries TRBV30 and TRBJ2-7, with D possibly matching TRBD1 (6 bases). The CDR3 has 13 residues. CDR1 and CDR2 from the germline V gene are GTSNPN and SVGIG (reference sequence). Trimming cost V 0 bases and J 6 bases, with 12 bases left between them. The chain's CDR3 is CAWSVLDRGEQYF. The CDR3 DNA reads as TGTGCCTGGAGTGTATTGGACAGAGGCGAGCAGTACTTC. The full variable domain, its missing parts supplied by reference TRBV30 and TRBJ2-7, is SQTIHQWPATLVQPVGSPLSLECTVEGTSNPNLYWYRQAAGRGLQLLFYSVGIGQISSEVPQNLSASRPQDRQFILSSKKLLLSDSGFYLCAWSVLDRGEQYFGPGTRLTVT.

This clone was detected only a few times. V usage is TRBV2 and J usage is TRBJ2-4; 7 positions agree with TRBD1. V lost 5 bases and J lost 5; bases outside the gene matches: 3. The CDR3 is made up of 13 amino acids. The germline CDR1 and CDR2 sequences are SNHLY and FYNNEI. The DNA of the CDR3 is TGTGCCAGCAGTACAGGACAGGAAAACATTCAGTACTTC. Protein product: CASSTGQENIQYF. Combining the CDR3 with reference TRBV2 and TRBJ2-4 gives the whole variable domain EPEVTQTPSHQVTQMGQEVILRCVPISNHLYFYWYRQILGQKVEFLVSFYNNEISEKSEIFDDQFSVERPDGSNFTLKIRSTKLEDSAMYFCASSTGQENIQYFGAGTRLSVL.

The chain links TRBV7-2 to TRBJ2-5; TRBD1 is a possible D gene (6 bases). V was pared by 8 bases and J by 3 bases, with 13 bases between. CDR3 size: 13 residues. Per the germline V gene, CDR1 is SGHTA and CDR2 is FQGNSA. The CDR3 sequence is CASGSDRKETQYF. DNA of the CDR3: TGTGCCAGCGGCTCCGACAGGAAAGAGACCCAGTACTTC.

The rearrangement links TRBV5-1 to TRBJ1-2; D call uncertain. V was pared by 7 bases and J by 2 bases, with 12 bases between. The CDR3 extends over 13 amino acids. Germline CDR1 reads SGHRS; CDR2 reads YFSETQ. CDR3 amino acids: CASGEGSNYGYTF. CDR3 bases: TGCGCCAGCGGGGAGGGTTCGAACTATGGCTACACCTTC.

This clone was seen just once. The chain links TRBV4-3 to TRBJ2-5; D gene unclear. V lost 1 base and J 5 bases, leaving 8 bases between the germline ends. Germline V gene data show CDR1 as LGHNA and CDR2 as YSLEER. The CDR3 covers 13 residues. In DNA, the CDR3 is TGCGCCAGCAGCCAAGGAACCGGGGAGACCCAGTACTTC. Translated, it gives CASSQGTGETQYF.

This clone was found a few times. The genes are TRBV7-9 and TRBJ2-3; D is uncertain. The ends were cut back, 2 bases at V and 3 bases at J, with 0 bases in the middle. The CDR3 spans 11 residues. Germline V gene lookup returns CDR1 SEHNR and CDR2 FQNEAQ (reference sequence). This CDR3 is CASSLTDTQYF. The CDR3 nucleotides are TGTGCCAGCAGCTTAACAGATACGCAGTATTTT.

J is TRBJ1-1 and V is TRBV7-9, with TRBD1 matching over 8 bases. With 5 bases clipped from V and 3 bases from J, the junction kept 8 bases outside the gene matches. This CDR3 spans 15 amino acids. Germline CDR1 and CDR2: SEHNR and FQNEAQ (reference sequence). This chain's CDR3 is CASSPRTGRDTEAFF. CDR3 coding DNA: TGTGCCAGCAGCCCTCGGACAGGGCGGGACACTGAAGCTTTCTTT.

A word on this clone: At one boundary the junction diverges from the germline segment, which might be a read error. The chain employs TRBV5-6 and TRBJ1-2; no clear D. Looked up from germline, CDR1 is SGHDT and CDR2 is YYEEEE. This CDR3 has 12 amino acids. The CDR3 protein is CASSFGGSPFSF. The CDR3 nucleotides read TGTGCCAGCAGCTTTGGAGGCAGCCCTTTCTCCTTC.

This clone was recorded a few times. The chain is built from TRBV7-9 and TRBJ2-1, with D unclear. The CDR3 has 13 residues. CDR1 is SEHNR and CDR2 is FQNEAQ in the germline V gene (reference sequence). V lost 3 bases to trimming and J lost 5 bases, with 8 bases between them. The CDR3 region has the DNA TGTGCCAGCAGCTTGGACGTGAACAATGAGCAGTTCTTC. Amino acids: CASSLDVNNEQFF.

The genes are TRBV7-3 and TRBJ2-3; D uncertain. Germline V gene data show CDR1 as SGHTA and CDR2 as FQGTGA. Trimming removed 5 bases at V and 2 bases at J, with 11 bases between. The length of the CDR3 is 14 residues. The CDR3 is CASSADRYTDTQYF. The CDR3 nucleotides are TGTGCCAGCAGCGCTGATAGGTACACAGATACGCAGTATTTT.

V and J are TRBV6-5 and TRBJ1-4; 8 positions match TRBD1. The CDR3 has 15 amino acids. Trimming took 5 bases from V and 8 from J; bases not matched to a gene: 10. The germline CDR1 and CDR2 sequences are MNHEY and SVGAGI. The CDR3 spells CASSNLPDRGEKLFF. The CDR3 coding sequence is TGTGCCAGCAGTAACCTCCCCGACAGGGGCGAAAAACTGTTTTTT.

CDR3 sequence: CASSYARQGSQETQYF. The CDR3, as DNA: TGTGCCAGCAGTTACGCAAGACAGGGGTCCCAAGAGACCCAGTACTTC. The J gene is TRBJ2-5, the V gene TRBV6-6, with 8 nucleotides matching TRBD1. The CDR3 covers 16 residues. Germline assignment: CDR1 MNHNY and CDR2 SVGAGI (reference sequence). The trim removed 2 bases at V and 1 base at J, leaving 6 bases unmatched.

The chain carries TRBV7-2 and TRBJ2-5; TRBD1 is a possible D gene (5 bases). V gave up 3 bases and J gave up 4 bases, with 18 bases separating them. The CDR3 consists of 16 residues. Germline values: CDR1 SGHTA, CDR2 FQGNSA. The CDR3 sequence is CASSLRPQGWSETQYF. The CDR3 nucleotides are TGTGCCAGCAGCTTGAGGCCCCAGGGATGGTCAGAGACCCAGTACTTC.

A single count supports this clone. J is TRBJ2-7 and V is TRBV27; D is unresolved. The CDR3 is made up of 11 amino acids. Germline-derived CDR1 and CDR2 are MNHEY and SMNVEV (reference sequence). The V end was cut by 5 bases, the J end by 3 bases, with 5 bases between. The CDR3 loop is CASSPRYEQYF. Here the CDR3 DNA reads TGTGCCAGCAGTCCTCGCTACGAGCAGTACTTC.

This clone has a handful of counts. The V call is TRBV5-1, the J call TRBJ2-7, with D perhaps TRBD1 (6 bases). V shed 0 bases and J shed 2 bases, with 9 bases lying between them. Germline values: CDR1 SGHRS, CDR2 YFSETQ. The CDR3 spans 14 residues. CDR3 loop: CASSLDRAPYEQYF. The CDR3 nucleotides are TGCGCCAGCAGCTTGGACAGGGCCCCCTACGAGCAGTACTTC.